This TCR beta chain was identified during a study of shared clonotypes between healthy human individuals. Between the trimmed V and J ends, which lost 6 bases and 5 bases, there was a span of 19 bases. CDR3 length: 15 residues. Germline V lookup: CDR1 SGHTA, CDR2 FQGNSA. Clones were sequenced by immunoSEQ multiplex PCR, and TCRdb holds only the in-frame ones, with some missing. The repertoire holds 2 million to 2.5 million clones, with roughly 95% as singletons. This chain joins TRBV7-2 and TRBJ1-1; possibly TRBD1 for D (5 bases). The specimen was naive CD4+ T cells sorted from blood. Specified subset: CD45RA+ positively selected. The TCR sequence derives from a man between 18 and 29 years old in good health. CDR3 sequence (DNA): TGTGCCAGCAGTGGCCTGCGAGGGGTCGGGACTGAAGCTTTCTTT. It yields the protein CASSGLRGVGTEAFF.